This record concerns one TCR beta chain sequence. Antigen unknown. This specimen comes from a study of shared clonotypes between healthy human individuals. At the level of the study: Per donor, CD8 memory used one plate, CD8 naive used two, CD4 memory used three and CD4 naive used three.

TCRdb's copy holds only in-frame clones and misses some; the assay was immunoSEQ multiplex PCR. The table shows over a million clones, with 70% to 80% occurring only once. Trimming removed 4 bases from V and 3 bases from J, with 12 bases in between. Germline-derived CDR1 and CDR2 are SGHDN and FVKESK. The length of the CDR3 is 14 residues. CD45RA+ naive and CD45RA-negative memory subsets were separated from CD4+ cells. Study-wide findings and caveats: Non-shared clonotypes displayed generation probabilities falling below those of clonotypes present in all four donors. Limitation of the genetic and exposure-history diversity represented came from the few donors.

This clonotype was obtained from a man between 18 and 29 years old in good health. The chain links TRBV14 to TRBJ1-1; no firm D call. The source material was memory CD4+ T cells sorted from blood. The subset denotes: CD45RA-negative fraction. In DNA, the CDR3 is TGTGCCAGCAGCCCCCTGGGAGGGTACACTGAAGCTTTCTTT. Protein: CASSPLGGYTEAFF. Looking up the rest from reference TRBV14 and TRBJ1-1 gives the full variable domain: EAGVTQFPSHSVIEKGQTVTLRCDPISGHDNLYWYRRVMGKEIKFLLHFVKESKQDESGMPNNRFLAERTGGTYSTLKVQPAELEDSGVYFCASSPLGGYTEAFFGQGTRLTVV.